Below, one T cell receptor beta chain is given with its context. Its antigen remains unknown. This sample was taken from a study of beta chain features in type 1 diabetes. Study-level results: For Type 1 diabetes patients, all four CD4+ subsets carried TCRB CDR3s that were moderately but significantly shorter.

The investigators reverse transcribed all of the isolated RNA, so they sequenced expressed TCRB transcripts. Measured with immunoSEQ multiplex PCR; TCRdb has only the in-frame clones, and not every one. Of approximately 24,000 clones listed, roughly half are singletons. V was shortened by 0 bases and J by 3 bases, with 9 bases between the two germline ends. The germline CDR1 and CDR2 sequences are GTSNPN and SVGIG (reference sequence). This CDR3 contains 14 residues. The sequence came from a young man with type 1 diabetes. Sequencing was performed on stem cell memory CD4+ T cells from blood. This chain uses TRBV30 with TRBJ2-1, with a weak D call TRBD1 (5 bases). The CDR3 DNA reads TGTGCCTGGAGTGTTGACAGCTTCTACAATGAGCAGTTCTTC. Its translation: CAWSVDSFYNEQFF.